This T cell receptor (beta chain) was identified in a study of T cells in localized non-small cell lung cancer (TCRdb year 2020). Broadly, across the study: Comparing tumors with uninvolved tumor-adjacent lungs, the study looked at the T cell repertoires of about 240 patients with early-stage NSCLC. Of the NSCLC patients, roughly 130 were male and about a hundred were female, and the mean age was approximately 69 years. The cohort was made up of a few hundred treatment-naive NSCLC patients whose localized lung tumors had been resected.

TCR beta CDR3 regions were sequenced from DNA using the immunoSEQ Assay. Concerning the study's data processing: To compute T cell density, TCR beta template counts were normalized to usable DNA, which was estimated by amplifying housekeeping genes. Richness was estimated using the preseqR package, with extrapolation to 400,000 templates for PBMC samples and to 120,000 templates for tissue samples. Clonality was calculated as one minus Pielou's evenness. Tissue-enriched TCRs were identified through differential abundance testing performed on productive amino-acid clonotypes, with a minimum total count of 5 and an alpha of 0.1. The Jaccard Index and the Morisita Overlap Index were used to quantify repertoire overlap between compartments. TCR beta CDR3s were clustered by GLIPH together with public tetramer-defined viral CDR3s, and at least three viral sequences plus V-gene enrichment were required for viral motifs. The source is immuneACCESS, and TCRdb retained only in-frame sequences with V and J called. Part of the clones is not carried over; for the studies checked, unresolved V genes explain less than half of this, and the remainder is unexplained. D and trimming were read from the DNA, whereas the V and J calls and clone size are those reported in that table. For this sample the table gives approximately 52,000 clones, of which approximately 77% were detected only once. The ten top clones hold about 17% of the sample.

At diagnosis, tumor, uninvolved tumor-adjacent lung and peripheral blood were collected and then preserved as a mix of FFPE and fresh-frozen material. For TCR repertoire profiling, blood samples were analyzed as peripheral blood mononuclear cells. About this clone: It lacks a known antigen. The input lacks base qualities; no much larger clone sits a single base away.

The investigation overall reported the following: Uninvolved tumor-adjacent lung showed the highest T cell clonality, higher than tumor, which suggests more focused antigenic responses in the adjacent lung. A median of approximately 55 of the top 100 tumor clones were detected in paired uninvolved adjacent lung, and 25 to 35 of these tumor clones were also found among the top 100 clones of the paired uninvolved adjacent lung. Because the study design was exploratory, TCR variables were selected using unadjusted p-values without false-discovery rate correction. Because multi-region tumor sequencing was not done, intratumor heterogeneity could not be ruled out. Longer overall survival was associated with higher blood T cell density, whereas shorter survival was associated with higher adjacent-lung clonality.

Sequenced material: peripheral blood, taken before any cancer treatment. The sequence was collected from a man aged 35-75 years with stage I squamous cell lung carcinoma.

CDR3 reads: CASSFGRVDYEQYF. Read as DNA, the sequence is TGTGCCAGCAGCTTTGGCAGGGTTGACTACGAGCAGTACTTC. This sequence uses TRBV7-8 and TRBJ2-7; the D segment could be TRBD1, given 5 matching bases. Counted from cysteine to phenylalanine, this CDR3 has 14 amino acids. The only DNA kept is the CDR3, 42 bases in frame from the first base. The germline V gene encodes CDR1 SGHVS and CDR2 FQNEAQ. V and J are truncated by 3 bases and 3 bases respectively, leaving an intervening sequence of 12 bases.